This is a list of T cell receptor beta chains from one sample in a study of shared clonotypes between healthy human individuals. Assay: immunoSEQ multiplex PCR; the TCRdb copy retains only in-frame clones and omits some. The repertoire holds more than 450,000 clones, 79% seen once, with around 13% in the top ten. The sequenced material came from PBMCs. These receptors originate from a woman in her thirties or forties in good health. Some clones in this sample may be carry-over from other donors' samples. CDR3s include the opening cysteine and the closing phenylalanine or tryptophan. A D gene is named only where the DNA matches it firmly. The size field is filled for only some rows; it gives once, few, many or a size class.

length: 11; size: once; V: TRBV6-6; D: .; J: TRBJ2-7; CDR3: CARLGQHEQYF; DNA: TGTGCCCGACTCGGACAGCACGAGCAGTACTTC
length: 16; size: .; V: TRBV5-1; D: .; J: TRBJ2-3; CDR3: CASSRREGSSTDTQYF; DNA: TGCGCCAGCAGCAGAAGGGAAGGCTCCTCCACAGATACGCAGTATTTT
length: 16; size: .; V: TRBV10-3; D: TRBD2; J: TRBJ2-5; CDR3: CAISESLAGVQETQYF; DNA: TGTGCCATCAGTGAGTCACTAGCGGGAGTCCAAGAGACCCAGTACTTC
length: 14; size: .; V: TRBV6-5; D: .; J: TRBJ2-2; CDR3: CASSYLSDTGELFF; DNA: TGTGCCAGCAGTTACCTATCGGACACCGGGGAGCTGTTTTTT
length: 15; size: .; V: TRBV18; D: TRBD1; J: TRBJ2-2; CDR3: CAIAGTGRPTGELFF; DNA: TGTGCCATCGCCGGGACAGGTAGACCCACCGGGGAGCTGTTTTTT
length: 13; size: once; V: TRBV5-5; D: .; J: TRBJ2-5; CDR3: CASSFGHSETQYF; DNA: TGTGCCAGCAGCTTTGGACATTCAGAGACCCAGTACTTC
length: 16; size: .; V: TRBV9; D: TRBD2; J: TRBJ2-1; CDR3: CASSEKSGRGYNEQFF; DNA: TGTGCCAGCAGCGAAAAAAGCGGGAGGGGGTACAATGAGCAGTTCTTC
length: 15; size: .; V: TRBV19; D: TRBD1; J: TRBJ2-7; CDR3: CASSPGQGRDYEQYF; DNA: TGTGCCAGTAGTCCCGGACAGGGCCGTGACTACGAGCAGTACTTC
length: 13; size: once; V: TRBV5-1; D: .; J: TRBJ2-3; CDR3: CASSLAGGDTQYF; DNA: TGCGCCAGCAGCTTGGCCGGTGGGGATACGCAGTATTTT
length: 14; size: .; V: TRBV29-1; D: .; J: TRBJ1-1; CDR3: CSVGRQLRDTEAFF; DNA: TGCAGCGTTGGGCGGCAGTTAAGGGACACTGAAGCTTTCTTT
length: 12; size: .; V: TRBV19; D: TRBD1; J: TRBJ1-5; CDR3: CASNDREGPQHF; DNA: TGTGCCAGTAACGACAGGGAAGGGCCCCAGCATTTT
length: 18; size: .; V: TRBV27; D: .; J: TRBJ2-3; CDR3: CASSLSTGLGGGTDTQYF; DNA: TGTGCCAGCAGTTTAAGCACTGGCCTCGGAGGGGGCACAGATACGCAGTATTTT
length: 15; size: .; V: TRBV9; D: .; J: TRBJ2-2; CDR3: CASSVGSRYTGELFF; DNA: TGTGCCAGCAGCGTAGGTAGCCGATACACCGGGGAGCTGTTTTTT
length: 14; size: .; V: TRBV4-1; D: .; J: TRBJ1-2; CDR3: CASSQGQADYGYTF; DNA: TGCGCCAGCAGCCAAGGGCAGGCGGACTATGGCTACACCTTC
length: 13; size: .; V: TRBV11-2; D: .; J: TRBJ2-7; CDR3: CASSQPVAAEQYF; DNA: TGTGCCAGCAGCCAACCGGTAGCGGCCGAGCAGTACTTC
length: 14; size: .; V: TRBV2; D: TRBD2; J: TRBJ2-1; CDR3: CASTTSGGVRRQFF; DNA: TGTGCCAGCACTACTAGCGGGGGCGTAAGGAGGCAGTTCTTC
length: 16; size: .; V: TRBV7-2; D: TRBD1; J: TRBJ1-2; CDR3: CASSLAQGAQGYGYTF; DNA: TGTGCCAGCAGCTTAGCCCAGGGGGCGCAGGGCTATGGCTACACCTTC
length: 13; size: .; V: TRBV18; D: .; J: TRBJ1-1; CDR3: CASSRGELTEAFF; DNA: TGTGCCAGCTCACGGGGGGAGCTCACTGAAGCTTTCTTT
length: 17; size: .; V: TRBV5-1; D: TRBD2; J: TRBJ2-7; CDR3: CASSSPSGSGVVNEQYF; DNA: TGCGCCAGCAGCAGCCCTAGCGGGAGTGGAGTAGTGAACGAGCAGTACTTC
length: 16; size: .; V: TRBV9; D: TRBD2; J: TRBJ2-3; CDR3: CASSVIAGGGTDTQYF; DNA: TGTGCCAGCAGCGTTATAGCGGGAGGCGGCACAGATACGCAGTATTTT
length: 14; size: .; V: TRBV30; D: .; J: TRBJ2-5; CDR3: CAWSVRSGLETQYF; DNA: TGTGCCTGGAGTGTACGATCGGGACTGGAGACCCAGTACTTC
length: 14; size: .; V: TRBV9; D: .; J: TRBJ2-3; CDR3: CASSVGSPPDTQYF; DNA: TGTGCCAGCAGCGTAGGCAGCCCCCCAGATACGCAGTATTTT
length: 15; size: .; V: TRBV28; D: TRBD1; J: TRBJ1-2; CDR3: CASSSTGGINYGYTF; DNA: TGTGCCAGCAGCAGTACAGGGGGCATTAACTATGGCTACACCTTC
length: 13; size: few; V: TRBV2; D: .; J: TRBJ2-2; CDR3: CASRPTRAGELFF; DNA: TGTGCCAGCAGGCCGACTAGGGCCGGGGAGCTGTTTTTT
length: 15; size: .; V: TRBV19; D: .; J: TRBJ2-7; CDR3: CASSMQPGPRYEQYF; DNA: TGTGCCAGTAGTATGCAGCCGGGACCGAGATACGAGCAGTACTTC
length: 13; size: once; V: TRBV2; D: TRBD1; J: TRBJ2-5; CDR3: CASKGQGFETQYF; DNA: TGTGCCAGCAAGGGACAGGGCTTCGAGACCCAGTACTTC
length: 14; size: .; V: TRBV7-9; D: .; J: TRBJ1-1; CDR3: CASTPQGSNTEAFF; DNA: TGTGCCAGCACCCCCCAGGGGTCGAACACTGAAGCTTTCTTT
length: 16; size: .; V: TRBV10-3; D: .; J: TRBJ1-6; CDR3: CAISPWEQGGDSPLHF; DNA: TGTGCCATCAGTCCTTGGGAGCAGGGAGGAGATTCACCCCTCCACTTT
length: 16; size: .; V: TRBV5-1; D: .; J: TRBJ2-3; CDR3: CASSLALSASTDTQYF; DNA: TGCGCCAGCAGCTTGGCTCTAAGCGCTAGCACAGATACGCAGTATTTT
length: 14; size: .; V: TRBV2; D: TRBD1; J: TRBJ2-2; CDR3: CASNWDRATGELFF; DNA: TGTGCCAGCAATTGGGACAGGGCGACCGGGGAGCTGTTTTTT
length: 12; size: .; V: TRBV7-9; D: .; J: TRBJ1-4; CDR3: CASSGQGEKLFF; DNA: TGTGCCAGCAGCGGCCAGGGGGAAAAACTGTTTTTT
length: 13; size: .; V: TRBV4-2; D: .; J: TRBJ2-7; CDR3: CASSQSPQGEQYF; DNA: TGTGCCAGCAGCCAATCCCCGCAAGGGGAGCAGTACTTC
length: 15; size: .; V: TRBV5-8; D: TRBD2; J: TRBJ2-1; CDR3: CASSPWTSGYNEQFF; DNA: TGTGCCAGCAGCCCCTGGACTAGCGGGTACAATGAGCAGTTCTTC
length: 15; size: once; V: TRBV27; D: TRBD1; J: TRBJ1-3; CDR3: CASSPWTGVGNTIYF; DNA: TGTGCCAGCAGCCCCTGGACAGGGGTCGGAAACACCATATATTTT
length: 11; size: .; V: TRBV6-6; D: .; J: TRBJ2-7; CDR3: CASGGAYEQYF; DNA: TGTGCCAGCGGAGGGGCCTACGAGCAGTACTTC
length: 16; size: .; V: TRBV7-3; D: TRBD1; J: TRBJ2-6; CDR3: CASSIAGGSGANVLTF; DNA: TGTGCCAGCAGCATCGCAGGGGGCTCAGGGGCCAACGTCCTGACTTTC
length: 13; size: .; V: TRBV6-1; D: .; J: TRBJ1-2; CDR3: CASSPVAEDGYTF; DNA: TGTGCCAGCAGTCCAGTAGCGGAAGATGGCTACACCTTC
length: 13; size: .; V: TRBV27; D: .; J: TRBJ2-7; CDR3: CASSKTDRLVQYF; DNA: TGTGCCAGCAGTAAAACGGACCGCCTGGTGCAGTACTTC
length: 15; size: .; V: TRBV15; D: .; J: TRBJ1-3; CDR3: CATRRDKSSGNTIYF; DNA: TGTGCCACCAGAAGGGACAAGAGCTCTGGAAACACCATATATTTT
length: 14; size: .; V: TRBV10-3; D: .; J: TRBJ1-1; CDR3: CAISEGQMNTEAFF; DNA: TGTGCCATCAGTGAGGGGCAGATGAACACTGAAGCTTTCTTT
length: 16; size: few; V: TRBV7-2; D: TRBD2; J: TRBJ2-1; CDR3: CASSLGSGISYNEQFF; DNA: TGTGCCAGCAGCTTAGGAAGCGGGATAAGCTACAATGAGCAGTTCTTC
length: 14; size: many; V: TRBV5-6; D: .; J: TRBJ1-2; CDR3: CASSLSGTDYGYTF; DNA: TGTGCCAGCAGCCTCAGCGGGACGGATTATGGCTACACCTTC
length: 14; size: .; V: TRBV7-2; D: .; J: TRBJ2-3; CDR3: CASSLGLHTDTQYF; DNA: TGTGCCAGCAGCCTTGGACTTCACACAGATACGCAGTATTTT
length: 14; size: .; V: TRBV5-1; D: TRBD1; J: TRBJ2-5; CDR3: CASSLGTGGETQYF; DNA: TGCGCCAGCAGCTTGGGGACAGGGGGAGAGACCCAGTACTTC
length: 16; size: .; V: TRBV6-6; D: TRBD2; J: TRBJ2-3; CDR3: CASSPLAGGPANTQYF; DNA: TGTGCCAGCAGTCCACTAGCGGGAGGGCCAGCGAATACGCAGTATTTT
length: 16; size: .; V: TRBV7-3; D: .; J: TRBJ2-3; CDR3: CASSLVGGGSTDTQYF; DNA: TGTGCCAGCAGCTTAGTAGGGGGAGGAAGCACAGATACGCAGTATTTT
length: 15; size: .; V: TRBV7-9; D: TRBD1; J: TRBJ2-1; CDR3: CASSPTDRGGNEQFF; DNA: TGTGCCAGCAGCCCAACCGACAGGGGGGGCAATGAGCAGTTCTTC
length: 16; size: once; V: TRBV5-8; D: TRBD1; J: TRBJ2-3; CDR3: CASSFTQPYRTGTQYF; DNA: TGTGCCAGCAGCTTTACCCAGCCGTATCGGACAGGGACGCAGTATTTT